The next 5 T cell receptor beta chains were all read from a single sample in a study of T cell responses to AZD1222 COVID-19 vaccine. Measured with immunoSEQ multiplex PCR; TCRdb has only the in-frame clones, and not every one. The sample contains approximately 100,000 clones, about 87% of which appear only once. Specimen: peripheral blood, collected on day 0 of AZD1222 vaccination. The receptors derive from an adult in good health.

The chain uses TRBV5-4 and TRBJ2-2, with 14 bases that match TRBD2. CDR3 size: 17 residues. Germline values: CDR1 SGHNT, CDR2 YYREEE (reference sequence). Trimming cost V 4 bases and J 7 bases; bases outside gene matches: 9. CDR3 DNA sequence: TGTGCCAGCAGCCCCGGACTAGCGGGGGGTCATTTCGGGGAGCTGTTTTTT. This codes for CASSPGLAGGHFGELFF.

The chain recombines TRBV5-1 with TRBJ2-2; D is unresolved. The V end was cut by 8 bases, the J end by 3 bases, with 17 bases between. This CDR3 region has 15 residues. The germline V gene encodes CDR1 SGHRS and CDR2 YFSETQ. CDR3 coding DNA: TGCGCCAGTAGACTCGGGCCTCAGGACACCGGGGAGCTGTTTTTT. This sequence encodes CASRLGPQDTGELFF.

In DNA form, the CDR3 reads TGTGCCAGCAGACGGAGGGCTTTGGACACCATATATTTT. This encodes CASRRRALDTIYF. The rearrangement joins TRBV2 to TRBJ1-3, with D hard to call. The CDR3 has 13 amino acids. Trimming shortened V by 6 bases and J by 8 bases, and 14 bases separated the two germline ends. In germline, CDR1 is SNHLY, CDR2 FYNNEI.

The chain has TRBV18 and TRBJ2-1; 9 nucleotides align to TRBD1. The CDR3 runs 15 residues. With 5 bases clipped from V and 8 bases from J, the junction kept 10 bases outside the gene matches. The germline CDR1 and CDR2 sequences are KGHSH and LQKENI. In DNA form, the CDR3 reads TGTGCCAGCTCATCCGGGACAGGGTTTTTCGATGAGCAGTTCTTC. It is translated as CASSSGTGFFDEQFF.

The CDR3 DNA reads TGTGCCAGCAGCCTCCTCTACAATGAGCAGTTCTTC. Translation: CASSLLYNEQFF. This rearrangement joins TRBV3-1 (or the pseudogene TRBV3-2) to TRBJ2-1; D gene unclear. With 4 bases removed from V and 3 bases from J, the gap between germline ends came to 4 bases. In germline, CDR1 is LGHDT, CDR2 YNNKEL (reference sequence). This CDR3 has 12 amino acids.